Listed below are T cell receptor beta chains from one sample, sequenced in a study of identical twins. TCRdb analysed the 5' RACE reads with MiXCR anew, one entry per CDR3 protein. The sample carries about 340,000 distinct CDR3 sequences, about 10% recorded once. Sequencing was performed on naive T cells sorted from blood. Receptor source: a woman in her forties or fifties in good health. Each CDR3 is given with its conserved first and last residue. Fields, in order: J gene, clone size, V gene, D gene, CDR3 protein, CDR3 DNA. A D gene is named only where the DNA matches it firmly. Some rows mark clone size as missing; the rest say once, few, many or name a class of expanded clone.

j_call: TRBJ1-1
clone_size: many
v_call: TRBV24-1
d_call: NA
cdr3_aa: CATSPPGRGAEAFF
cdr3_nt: TGTGCCACCAGCCCCCCGGGCAGGGGTGCTGAAGCTTTCTTT

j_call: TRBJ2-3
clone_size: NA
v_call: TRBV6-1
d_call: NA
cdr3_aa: CASSEGPRGMADTQYF
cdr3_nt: TGTGCCAGCAGTGAAGGGCCCCGGGGCATGGCGGATACGCAGTATTTT

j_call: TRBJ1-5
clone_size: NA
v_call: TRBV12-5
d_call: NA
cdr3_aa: CASGWTAVNQPQHF
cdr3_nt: TGTGCTAGTGGATGGACAGCGGTCAATCAGCCCCAGCATTTT

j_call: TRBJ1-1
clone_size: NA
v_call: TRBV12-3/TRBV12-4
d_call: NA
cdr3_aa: CASSFVRYTEAFF
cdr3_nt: TGTGCCAGCAGTTTCGTGCGGTACACTGAAGCTTTCTTT

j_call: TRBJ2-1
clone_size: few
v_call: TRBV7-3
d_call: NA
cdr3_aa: CASSLTNVGNEQFF
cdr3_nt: TGTGCCAGCAGCTTAACCAATGTGGGCAATGAGCAGTTCTTC

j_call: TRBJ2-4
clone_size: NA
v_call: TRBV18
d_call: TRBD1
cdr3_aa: CASSPLQDRGLQYF
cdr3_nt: TGTGCCAGCTCACCCCTGCAGGACAGGGGGCTTCAGTACTTC

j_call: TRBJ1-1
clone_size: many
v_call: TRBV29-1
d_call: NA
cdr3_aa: CSADGYTEAFF
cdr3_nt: TGCAGCGCTGACGGTTACACTGAAGCTTTCTTT

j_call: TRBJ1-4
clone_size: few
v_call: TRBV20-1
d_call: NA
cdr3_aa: CSATKGATNEKLFF
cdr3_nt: TGCAGTGCTACGAAAGGAGCAACTAATGAAAAACTGTTTTTT

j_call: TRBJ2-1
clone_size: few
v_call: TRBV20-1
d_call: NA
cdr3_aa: CSASSYIDEQFF
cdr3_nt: TGCAGTGCTAGTTCATATATTGATGAGCAGTTCTTC

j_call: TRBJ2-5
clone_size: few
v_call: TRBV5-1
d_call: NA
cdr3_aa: CASSLTGGGLETQYF
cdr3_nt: TGCGCCAGCAGCTTGACTGGAGGGGGCCTAGAGACCCAGTACTTC

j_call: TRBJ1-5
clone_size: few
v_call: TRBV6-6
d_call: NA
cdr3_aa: CASAILSYQPQHF
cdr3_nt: TGTGCCAGCGCAATTCTTTCCTATCAGCCCCAGCATTTT

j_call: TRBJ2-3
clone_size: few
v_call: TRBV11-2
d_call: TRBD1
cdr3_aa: CASSLNRGLPPGQGTTDTQYF
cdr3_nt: TGTGCCAGCAGCTTAAATCGAGGACTCCCCCCGGGACAGGGGACGACAGATACGCAGTATTTT

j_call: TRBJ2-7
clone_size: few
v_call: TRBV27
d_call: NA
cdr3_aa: CASSETGTTYEQYF
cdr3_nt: TGTGCCAGCAGTGAAACCGGGACGACCTACGAGCAGTACTTC

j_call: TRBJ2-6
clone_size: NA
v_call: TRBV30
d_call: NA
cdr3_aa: CAWTLRGTGANVLTF
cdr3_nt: TGTGCCTGGACCCTCAGGGGTACCGGGGCCAACGTCCTGACTTTC

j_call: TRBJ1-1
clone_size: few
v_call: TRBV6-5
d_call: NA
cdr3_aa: CASSYWESNTEAFF
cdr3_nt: TGTGCCAGCAGTTACTGGGAGTCGAACACTGAAGCTTTCTTT

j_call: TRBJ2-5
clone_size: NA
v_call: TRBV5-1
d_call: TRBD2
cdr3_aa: CASSAGTSGRVETQYF
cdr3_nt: TGCGCCAGCAGCGCCGGGACTAGCGGGAGGGTTGAGACCCAGTACTTC

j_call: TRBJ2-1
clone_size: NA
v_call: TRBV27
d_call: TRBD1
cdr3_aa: CASSTLLGQRSYNEQFF
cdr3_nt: TGTGCCAGCAGTACCCTCCTGGGACAGCGCTCCTACAATGAGCAGTTCTTC

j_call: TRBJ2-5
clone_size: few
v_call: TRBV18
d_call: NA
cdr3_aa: CASSPGDIHQETQYF
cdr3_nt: TGTGCCAGCTCACCAGGGGACATTCACCAGGAGACCCAGTACTTC

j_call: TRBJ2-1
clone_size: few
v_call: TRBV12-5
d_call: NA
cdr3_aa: CASGLPPPGFVPLAYNEQFF
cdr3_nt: TGTGCTAGTGGTTTGCCCCCTCCGGGATTTGTACCATTGGCCTACAATGAGCAGTTCTTC

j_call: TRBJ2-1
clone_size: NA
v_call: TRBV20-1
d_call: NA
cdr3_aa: CSAARGLGYNEQFF
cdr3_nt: TGCAGTGCTGCACGGGGACTCGGTTACAATGAGCAGTTCTTC

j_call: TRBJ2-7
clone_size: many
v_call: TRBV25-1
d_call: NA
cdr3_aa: CASRGGASYEQYF
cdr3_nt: TGTGCCAGCAGGGGCGGGGCTTCCTACGAGCAGTACTTC

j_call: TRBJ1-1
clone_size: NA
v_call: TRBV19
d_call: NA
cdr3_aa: CASSSKRNTEAFF
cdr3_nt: TGTGCCAGTAGTAGCAAGAGGAACACTGAAGCTTTCTTT

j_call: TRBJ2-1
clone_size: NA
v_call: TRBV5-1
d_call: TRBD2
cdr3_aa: CASSKLAGEHNEQFF
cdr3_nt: TGCGCCAGCAGCAAACTAGCGGGAGAGCACAATGAGCAGTTCTTC

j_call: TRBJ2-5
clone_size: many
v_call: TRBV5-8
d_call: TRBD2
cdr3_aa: CASSSGLAGAQETQYF
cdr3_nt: TGTGCCAGCAGCTCCGGATTAGCGGGAGCCCAAGAGACCCAGTACTTC

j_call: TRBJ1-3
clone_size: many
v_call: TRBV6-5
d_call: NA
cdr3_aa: CASRPPGLLNTIYF
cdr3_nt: TGTGCCAGCAGGCCCCCGGGACTTTTAAACACCATATATTTT

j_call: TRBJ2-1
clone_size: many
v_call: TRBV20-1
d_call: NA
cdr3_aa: CSAQRQRDYNEQFF
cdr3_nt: TGCAGTGCCCAAAGACAGAGGGACTACAATGAGCAGTTCTTC

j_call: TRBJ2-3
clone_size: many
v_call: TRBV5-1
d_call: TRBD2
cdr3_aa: CASGGLADTDTQYF
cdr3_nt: TGCGCCAGCGGGGGACTAGCGGACACAGATACGCAGTATTTT

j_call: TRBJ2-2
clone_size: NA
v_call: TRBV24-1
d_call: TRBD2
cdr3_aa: CATSERLAGGVGELFF
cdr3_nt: TGTGCCACCAGTGAACGACTAGCGGGAGGGGTCGGGGAGCTGTTTTTT

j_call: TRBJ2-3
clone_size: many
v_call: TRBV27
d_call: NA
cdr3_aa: CASRPQGYTDTQYF
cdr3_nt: TGTGCCAGCAGACCACAGGGCTACACAGATACGCAGTATTTT

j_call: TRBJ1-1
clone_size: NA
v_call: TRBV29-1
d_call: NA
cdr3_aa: CSVEGPFRDGTEAFF
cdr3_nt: TGCAGCGTGGAGGGACCCTTCAGGGATGGCACTGAAGCTTTCTTT

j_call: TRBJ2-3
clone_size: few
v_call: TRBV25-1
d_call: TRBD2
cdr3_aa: CASSGGLAGEGTTDTQYF
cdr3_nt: TGTGCCAGCAGCGGGGGGCTAGCGGGAGAAGGCACCACAGATACGCAGTATTTT

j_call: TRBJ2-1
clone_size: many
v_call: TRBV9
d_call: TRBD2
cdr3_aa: CASSVGTSGNNEQFF
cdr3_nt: TGTGCCAGCAGCGTAGGGACTAGCGGTAACAATGAGCAGTTCTTC

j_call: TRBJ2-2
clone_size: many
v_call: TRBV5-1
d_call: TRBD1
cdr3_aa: CASSLRTGNTGELFF
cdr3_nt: TGCGCCAGCAGCTTGCGGACAGGGAACACCGGGGAGCTGTTTTTT

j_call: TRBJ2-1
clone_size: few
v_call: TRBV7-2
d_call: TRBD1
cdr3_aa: CASSVQGLFSYNEQFF
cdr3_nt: TGTGCCAGCAGCGTACAGGGGCTGTTCTCCTACAATGAGCAGTTCTTC

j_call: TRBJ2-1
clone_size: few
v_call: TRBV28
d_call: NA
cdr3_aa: CASSFSHYNEQFF
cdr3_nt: TGTGCCAGCAGTTTTTCGCACTACAATGAGCAGTTCTTC

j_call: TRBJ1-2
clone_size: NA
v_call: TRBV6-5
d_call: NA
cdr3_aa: CASSPGTYYGYTF
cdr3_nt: TGTGCCAGCAGCCCCGGGACCTACTATGGCTACACCTTC